This T cell receptor beta chain was captured by sequencing in a study of blood T cells in healthy people across ages. A sample-barcoded 5' primer and a J-beta primer mix were used in a second PCR of about 6 to 12 cycles. Via MiXCR, TCRdb re-called the 5' RACE reads, giving one row per CDR3 protein. The sample holds 600,000 or so distinct CDR3 sequences, 25% to 35% seen once. This clonotype has only a few counts. This sequence may be a read error, since a much larger clone differs from it by one base. Germline values: CDR1 MNHNS, CDR2 SASEGT. Trimming pared 2 bases from V and 8 bases from J, leaving 12 bases between. The CDR3 length is 13 residues.

The chain uses TRBV6-1 and TRBJ1-2; D is uncertain. The specimen sequenced was blood. The source is a woman older than 75 in good health. CDR3 sequence (DNA): TGTGCCAGCAGTGAACTGATGCTCGGGGGCTACACCTTC. Protein product: CASSELMLGGYTF.